The 19 T cell receptor beta chains listed next were all sequenced from one sample in a study of cytomegalovirus exposure and HLA in healthy donors. 13 Jbeta primers and 60 Vbeta primers were used for the PCR. Sequencing used immunoSEQ multiplex PCR; TCRdb keeps in-frame clones, though not all of them. The sample has about 120,000 clones; about 80% are singletons. The sample consisted of PBMCs. The receptors originated from a man aged 25 to 40 in good health and CMV-seropositive.

J is TRBJ1-1 and V is TRBV5-1, with TRBD1 matching over 8 bases. The length of the CDR3 is 16 residues. V was pared by 6 bases and J by 2 bases, with 12 bases of the junction left unmatched. Germline V lookup: CDR1 SGHRS, CDR2 YFSETQ. As DNA, the CDR3 is TGCGCCAGCACCGTTGGGACAGGAGTCCGTAACACTGAAGCTTTCTTT. Translated: CASTVGTGVRNTEAFF.

V is TRBV5-1 and J is TRBJ2-1, with 7 bases matching TRBD2. The CDR3 loop spans 15 amino acids. Per the germline V gene, CDR1 is SGHRS and CDR2 is YFSETQ. The junction had 2 bases not matched to a gene; V was cut back by 2 bases and J by 0 bases. The CDR3 reads CASSLAGPSYNEQFF. In DNA form, the CDR3 reads TGCGCCAGCAGCTTAGCGGGACCCTCCTACAATGAGCAGTTCTTC.

This clone has more than one count but fewer than ten. The chain links TRBV5-4 to TRBJ2-3; tentative D call: TRBD1 (6 bases). CDR3 length: 15 amino acids. The germline V gene has CDR1 SGHNT and CDR2 YYREEE (reference sequence). Trimming shortened V by 2 bases and J by 5 bases, and 15 bases separated the two germline ends. The CDR3 DNA sequence: TGTGCCAGCAGCTTATGGACAGTCACTGAAGATACGCAGTATTTT. The encoded protein is CASSLWTVTEDTQYF.

CDR3 sequence (DNA): TGTGCCAGCAGCGGCGACAGGGATCGGGGCCTTATTGAAGCTTTCTTT. Amino acids: CASSGDRDRGLIEAFF. This chain joins TRBV5-6 and TRBJ1-1; 7 bases match TRBD1. Germline V gives CDR1 SGHDT, CDR2 YYEEEE. The CDR3 extends over 16 amino acids. V trimming: 4 bases; J trimming: 7 bases; junction bases outside the gene matches: 16.

This chain connects TRBV2 to TRBJ1-5; 7 nucleotides align to TRBD1. The CDR3 has 15 amino acids. Germline V gives CDR1 SNHLY, CDR2 FYNNEI. Trimming at V came to 1 base and at J to 2 bases, leaving 2 bases not matched to a gene. CDR3 in DNA: TGTGCCAGCAGTGAAGAGGGGACAGGCAATCAGCCCCAGCATTTT. It is translated as CASSEEGTGNQPQHF.

This chain uses TRBV6-1 with TRBJ1-1; D gene unclear. Trimming cost V 2 bases and J 8 bases, with 12 bases left between them. This CDR3 has 13 amino acids. CDR1 is MNHNS, CDR2 SASEGT, per germline. DNA of the CDR3: TGTGCCAGCAGTGAAACTGCAGCGTGGGAAGCTTTCTTT. As protein: CASSETAAWEAFF.

The J gene is TRBJ2-3, the V gene TRBV29-1, with TRBD2 matching over 14 bases. The CDR3 is made up of 14 amino acids. With 6 bases clipped from V and 6 bases from J, the junction kept 5 bases outside the gene matches. Germline CDR1 is SQVTM and CDR2 is ANQGSEA. CDR3 in amino acids: CSVAGLAGEDTQYF. CDR3 sequence (DNA): TGCAGCGTGGCGGGACTAGCGGGAGAGGATACGCAGTATTTT.

The chain links TRBV5-1 to TRBJ1-1; TRBD1 agrees at 7 bases. The CDR3 is 14 residues long. CDR1 and CDR2 (germline): SGHRS, YFSETQ. V was pared by 3 bases and J by 5 bases, with 7 bases of the junction left unmatched. CDR3 sequence (DNA): TGCGCCAGCAGCTCGACAGGGAGTGGGACTGAAGCTTTCTTT. Translated, it gives CASSSTGSGTEAFF.

The V and J genes are TRBV18 and TRBJ2-1, with TRBD2 matching over 14 bases. This CDR3 comprises 16 residues. Looked up from germline, CDR1 is KGHSH and CDR2 is LQKENI. Trimming at V came to 5 bases and at J to 1 base, leaving 1 base not matched to a gene. This CDR3 is CASSGLAGGSYNEQFF. CDR3 nucleotide sequence: TGTGCCAGCTCAGGACTAGCGGGAGGTTCCTACAATGAGCAGTTCTTC.

The chain couples TRBV27 to TRBJ1-2; D uncertain. Trimming removed 3 bases from V and 0 bases from J, with 5 bases in between. The CDR3 consists of 13 residues. Per germline, CDR1 MNHEY and CDR2 SMNVEV (reference sequence). CDR3 region: CASSFAANYGYTF. As DNA, the CDR3 is TGTGCCAGCAGTTTCGCGGCTAACTATGGCTACACCTTC.

The chain recombines TRBV9 with TRBJ1-5; possibly TRBD1 for D (6 bases). This CDR3 has 13 residues. Germline V gives CDR1 SGDLS, CDR2 YYNGEE. V was shortened by 3 bases and J by 3 bases, with 7 bases between the two germline ends. DNA of the CDR3: TGTGCCAGCAGCGAGGGGGTCAATCAGCCCCAGCATTTT. Residues: CASSEGVNQPQHF.

The V call is TRBV11-3, the J call TRBJ1-1, with D possibly matching TRBD1 (5 bases). Looked up from germline, CDR1 is SGHNT and CDR2 is YENEEA. Trimming removed 5 bases at V and 3 bases at J, with 10 bases between. This CDR3 has 13 residues. CDR3 sequence (DNA): TGTGCCAGCAGCACAGGACCGGACACTGAAGCTTTCTTT. Its translation is CASSTGPDTEAFF.

The chain links TRBV19 to TRBJ2-3, with 9 bases that match TRBD2. Germline values: CDR1 LNHDA, CDR2 SQIVND (reference sequence). The CDR3 runs to 19 residues. V dropped 5 bases and J dropped 1; count of bases not matched to a gene: 16. CDR3 region: CASSLYAPGLAGGTDTQYF. The CDR3 DNA reads TGTGCCAGTAGTTTATATGCGCCCGGGTTAGCGGGAGGCACAGATACGCAGTATTTT.

V is TRBV19 and J is TRBJ2-6; D is uncertain. The CDR3 contains 15 residues. Trimming removed 3 bases from V and 0 bases from J, with 6 bases in between. The germline V gene has CDR1 LNHDA and CDR2 SQIVND (reference sequence). CDR3 sequence: CASSISDSGANVLTF. CDR3 DNA sequence: TGTGCCAGTAGTATTAGTGACTCTGGGGCCAACGTCCTGACTTTC.

The chain employs TRBV2 and TRBJ1-5, with D tentatively TRBD1 (5 bases). V dropped 1 base and J dropped 2 bases, with 15 bases sitting between them. Per the germline V gene, CDR1 is SNHLY and CDR2 is FYNNEI. The CDR3 totals 17 residues. The DNA for the CDR3 is TGTGCCAGCAGTGAAGGGGGCCCTAGTTGGGGCAATCAGCCCCAGCATTTT. Translating gives CASSEGGPSWGNQPQHF.

This sequence joins TRBV29-1 and TRBJ2-4; the D gene is possibly TRBD1 (5 bases). Germline lookup yields CDR1 SQVTM and CDR2 ANQGSEA. This CDR3 has 12 residues. With 3 bases removed from V and 5 bases from J, the gap between germline ends came to 8 bases. CDR3 sequence (DNA): TGCAGCGTTGAGGGGCATCAAAACATTCAGTACTTC. Residues: CSVEGHQNIQYF.

DNA of the CDR3: TGCGCCAGCAGCTTGGACACCTCCCAAGAGACCCAGTACTTC. Its protein is CASSLDTSQETQYF. The chain uses TRBV5-1 and TRBJ2-5; no definite D call. Germline loops: CDR1 SGHRS, CDR2 YFSETQ. The CDR3 sequence is 14 residues long. The V and J ends lost 0 bases and 1 base respectively, with 7 bases between them.

The V call is TRBV14, the J call TRBJ2-1, with D hard to call. The germline CDR1 and CDR2 sequences are SGHDN and FVKESK. Trimming cost V 4 bases and J 10 bases, with 14 bases left between them. This CDR3 has 13 amino acids. The CDR3 reads CASSRTRRSEQFF. CDR3 nucleotides: TGTGCCAGCAGCCGTACGCGGAGATCCGAGCAGTTCTTC.

V is TRBV18 and J is TRBJ1-3; D not resolved. V was shortened by 4 bases and J by 0 bases, with 10 bases between the two germline ends. CDR1 is KGHSH, CDR2 LQKENI, per germline. The CDR3 sequence is 15 residues long. CDR3 loop: CASSQTETSGNTIYF. The CDR3 DNA reads TGTGCCAGCTCACAAACAGAAACCTCTGGAAACACCATATATTTT.